This T cell receptor (beta chain) emerged from a study of T-cell memory formation after mild COVID-19. As for the study in general: There were largely donor-specific TCR clusters.

This clonotype was recorded at least ten times. Antigen unknown. General observations from the study: CD8+ contracting clones occupied EMRA, while CD4+ ones occupied mainly CM and EM. From day 15 to 85, contracting clones were balanced between CD4 and CD8, whereas later expanders leaned toward CD4+.

TCRdb reanalysed the 5' RACE reads using MiXCR and keeps one entry per CDR3 protein. In the table there are just over 350,000 distinct CDR3 sequences, approximately 15% of which are singletons. Germline loops: CDR1 SNHLY, CDR2 FYNNEI. There are 15 residues in the CDR3. V shed 7 bases, J shed 10 bases, and the junction held 12 bases outside the gene matches. This receptor was taken from a man younger than 30 who had mild COVID-19 (a few samples of this study predate the infection). Cell type and time point are not known. This chain connects TRBV2 to TRBJ2-1; 11 positions agree with TRBD2. The source material was PBMCs or a T cell subset sorted from them (not recorded which). DNA for the CDR3: TGTGCCAGCACATCTACGACTAGCGGGGCGGGCGAGCAGTTCTTC. This encodes CASTSTTSGAGEQFF. Complete variable domain (other parts from reference TRBV2 and TRBJ2-1): EPEVTQTPSHQVTQMGQEVILRCVPISNHLYFYWYRQILGQKVEFLVSFYNNEISEKSEIFDDQFSVERPDGSNFTLKIRSTKLEDSAMYFCASTSTTSGAGEQFFGPGTRLTVL.